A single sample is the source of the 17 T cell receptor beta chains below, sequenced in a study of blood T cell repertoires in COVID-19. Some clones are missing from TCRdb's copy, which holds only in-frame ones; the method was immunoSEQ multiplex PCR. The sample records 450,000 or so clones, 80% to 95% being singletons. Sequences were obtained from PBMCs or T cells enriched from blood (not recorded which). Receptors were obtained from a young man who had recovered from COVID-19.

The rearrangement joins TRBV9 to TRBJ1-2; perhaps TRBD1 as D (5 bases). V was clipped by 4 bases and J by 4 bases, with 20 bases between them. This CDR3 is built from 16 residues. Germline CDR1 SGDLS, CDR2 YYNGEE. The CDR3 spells CASSKTGTQRGYGYTF. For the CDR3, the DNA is TGTGCCAGCAGCAAAACCGGGACTCAACGGGGCTATGGCTACACCTTC.

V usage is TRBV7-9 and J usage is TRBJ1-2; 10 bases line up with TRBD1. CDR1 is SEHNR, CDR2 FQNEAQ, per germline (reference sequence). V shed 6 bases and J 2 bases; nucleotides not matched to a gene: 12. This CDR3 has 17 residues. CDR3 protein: CASRGPGQGPLNYGYTF. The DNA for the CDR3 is TGTGCCAGCAGGGGGCCGGGACAGGGGCCCCTAAACTATGGCTACACCTTC.

CDR3 coding DNA: TGTGCCAGCACCGGGGGGGTACGATCACCCCTCCACTTT. Translation: CASTGGVRSPLHF. The gene calls are TRBV28 and TRBJ1-6, with D tentatively TRBD1 (5 bases). Trimming shortened V by 7 bases and J by 10 bases, and 14 bases separated the two germline ends. In germline, CDR1 is MDHEN, CDR2 SYDVKM. The CDR3 length is 13 residues.

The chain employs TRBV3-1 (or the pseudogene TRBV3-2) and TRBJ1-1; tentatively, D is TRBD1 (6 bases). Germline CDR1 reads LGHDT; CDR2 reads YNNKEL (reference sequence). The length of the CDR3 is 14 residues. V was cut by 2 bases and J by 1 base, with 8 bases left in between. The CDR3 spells CASSQSQGNTEAFF. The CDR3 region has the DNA TGTGCCAGCAGCCAATCACAGGGGAACACTGAAGCTTTCTTT.

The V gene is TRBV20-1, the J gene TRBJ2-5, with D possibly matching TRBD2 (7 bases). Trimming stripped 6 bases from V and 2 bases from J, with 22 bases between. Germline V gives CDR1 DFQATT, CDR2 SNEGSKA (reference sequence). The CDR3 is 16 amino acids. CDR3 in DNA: TGCAGTGCAAGTCCACCCCCGGGGGGCCCACAAGAGACCCAGTACTTC. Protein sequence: CSASPPPGGPQETQYF.

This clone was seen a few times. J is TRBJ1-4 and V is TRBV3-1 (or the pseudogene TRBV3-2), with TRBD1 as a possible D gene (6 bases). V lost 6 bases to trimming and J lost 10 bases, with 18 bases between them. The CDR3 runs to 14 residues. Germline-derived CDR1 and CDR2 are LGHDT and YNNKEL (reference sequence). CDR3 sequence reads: CASSPMGARGKLFF. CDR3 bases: TGTGCCAGCAGTCCTATGGGGGCGAGGGGAAAACTGTTTTTT.

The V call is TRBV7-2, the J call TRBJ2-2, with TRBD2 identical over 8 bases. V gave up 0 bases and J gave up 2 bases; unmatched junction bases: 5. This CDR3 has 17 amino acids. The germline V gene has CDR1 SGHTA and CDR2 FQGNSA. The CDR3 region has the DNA TGTGCCAGCAGCTTAGCCGGGGTAGCGGGAAACACCGGGGAGCTGTTTTTT. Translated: CASSLAGVAGNTGELFF.

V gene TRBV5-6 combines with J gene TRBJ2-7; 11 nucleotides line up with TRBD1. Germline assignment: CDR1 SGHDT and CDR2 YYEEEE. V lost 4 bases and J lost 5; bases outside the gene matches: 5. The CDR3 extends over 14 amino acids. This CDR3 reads CASSDGQGADEQYF. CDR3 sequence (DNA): TGTGCCAGCAGCGATGGACAGGGGGCAGACGAGCAGTACTTC. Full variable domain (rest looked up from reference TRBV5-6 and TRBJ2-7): DAGVTQSPTHLIKTRGQQVTLRCSPKSGHDTVSWYQQALGQGPQFIFQYYEEEERQRGNFPDRFSGHQFPNYSSELNVNALLLGDSALYLCASSDGQGADEQYFGPGTRLTVT.

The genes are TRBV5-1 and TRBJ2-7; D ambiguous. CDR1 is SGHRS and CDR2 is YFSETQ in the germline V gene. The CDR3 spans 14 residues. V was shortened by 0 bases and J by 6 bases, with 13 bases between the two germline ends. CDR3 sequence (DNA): TGCGCCAGCAGCTTGGAGGCTGCTGGGCGCGAGCAGTACTTC. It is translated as CASSLEAAGREQYF.

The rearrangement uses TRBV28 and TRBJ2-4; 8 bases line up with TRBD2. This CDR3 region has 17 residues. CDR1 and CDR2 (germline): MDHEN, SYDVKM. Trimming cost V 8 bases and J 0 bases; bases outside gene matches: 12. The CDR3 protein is CASSTGGPYIAKNIQYF. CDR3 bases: TGTGCCAGCTCGACGGGAGGGCCCTATATAGCCAAAAACATTCAGTACTTC. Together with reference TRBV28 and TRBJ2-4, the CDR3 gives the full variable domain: DVKVTQSSRYLVKRTGEKVFLECVQDMDHENMFWYRQDPGLGLRLIYFSYDVKMKEKGDIPEGYSVSREKKERFSLILESASTNQTSMYLCASSTGGPYIAKNIQYFGAGTRLSVL.

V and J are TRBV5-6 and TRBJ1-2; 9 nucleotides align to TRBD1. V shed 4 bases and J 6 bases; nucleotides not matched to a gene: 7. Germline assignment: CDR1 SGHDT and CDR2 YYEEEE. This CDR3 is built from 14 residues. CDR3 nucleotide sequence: TGTGCCAGCAGCCGGGGACAGGGAATCAATGGCTACACCTTC. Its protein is CASSRGQGINGYTF.

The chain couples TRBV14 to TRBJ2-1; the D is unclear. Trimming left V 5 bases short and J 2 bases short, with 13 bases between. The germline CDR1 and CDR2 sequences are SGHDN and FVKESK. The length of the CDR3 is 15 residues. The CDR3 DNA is TGTGCCAGCAGCGAGACTGGATCTCCCTACAATGAGCAGTTCTTC. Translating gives CASSETGSPYNEQFF.

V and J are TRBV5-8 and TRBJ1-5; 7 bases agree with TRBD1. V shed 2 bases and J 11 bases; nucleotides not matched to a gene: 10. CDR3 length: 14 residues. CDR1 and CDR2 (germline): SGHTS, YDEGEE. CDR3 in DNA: TGTGCCAGCAGCTTTGGACAGGAGGGGTTTGCCCAGCATTTT. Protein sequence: CASSFGQEGFAQHF.

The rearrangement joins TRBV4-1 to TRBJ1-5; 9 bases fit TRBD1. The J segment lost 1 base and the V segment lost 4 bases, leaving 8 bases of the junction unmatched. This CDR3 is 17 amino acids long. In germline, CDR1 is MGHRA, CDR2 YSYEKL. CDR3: CASSPKQGALSNQPQHF. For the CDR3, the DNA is TGCGCCAGCAGCCCTAAACAGGGGGCGCTCAGCAATCAGCCCCAGCATTTT.

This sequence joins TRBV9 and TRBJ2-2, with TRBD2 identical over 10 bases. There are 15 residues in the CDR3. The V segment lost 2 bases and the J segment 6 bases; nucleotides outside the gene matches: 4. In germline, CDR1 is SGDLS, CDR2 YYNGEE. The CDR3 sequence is CASSVSGRAPGELFF. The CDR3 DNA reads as TGTGCCAGCAGCGTCAGCGGGAGGGCCCCCGGGGAGCTGTTTTTT.

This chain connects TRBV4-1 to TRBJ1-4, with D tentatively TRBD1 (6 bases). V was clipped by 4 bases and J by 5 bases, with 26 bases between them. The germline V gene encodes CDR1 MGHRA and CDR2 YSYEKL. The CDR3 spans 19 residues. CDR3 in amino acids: CASSLGMGARLRTNEKLFF. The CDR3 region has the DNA TGCGCCAGCAGCCTCGGAATGGGGGCGCGGCTCCGAACCAATGAAAAACTGTTTTTT.

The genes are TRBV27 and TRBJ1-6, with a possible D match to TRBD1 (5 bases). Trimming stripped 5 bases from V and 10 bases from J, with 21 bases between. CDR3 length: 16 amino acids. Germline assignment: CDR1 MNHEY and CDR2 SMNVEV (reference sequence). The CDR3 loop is CASSSTGIGLGSPLHF. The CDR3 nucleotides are TGTGCCAGCAGTAGTACAGGTATTGGTTTAGGCTCACCCCTCCACTTT.